The source of this TCR beta chain is a study of T cell repertoires in cytomegalovirus infection. A word on this clonotype: Antigen unknown.

V gave up 4 bases and J gave up 8 bases; unmatched junction bases: 6. The CDR3 consists of 13 residues. Germline-derived CDR1 and CDR2 are LNHDA and SQIVND (reference sequence). Study-level findings and limits: The ex vivo response showed dominance by HLA-C-restricted CMV-specific TCR beta clonotypes. Individuals carrying CMV plus the relevant HLA were identified by cumulative frequency of public TCR beta families.

TCRdb ran MiXCR on the reads and lists one entry per CDR3 protein. The table has a few hundred thousand distinct CDR3 sequences, approximately 25% seen once; the top ten hold about an eighth. The sequence was collected from a human donor in good health (CMV status not recorded). Some clones in this sample may be carry-over from other donors' samples. The rearrangement uses TRBV19 and TRBJ1-2, with 8 positions matching TRBD1. Material: cultured PBMCs, obtained from culture after CMV antigen stimulation. In nucleotides, the CDR3 is TGTGCCAGTAGTACGACAGGGGTCCACGGCTACACCTTC. It translates to CASSTTGVHGYTF. The whole variable domain, filled in from reference TRBV19 and TRBJ1-2, reads DGGITQSPKYLFRKEGQNVTLSCEQNLNHDAMYWYRQDPGQGLRLIYYSQIVNDFQKGDIAEGYSVSREKKESFPLTVTSAQKNPTAFYLCASSTTGVHGYTFGSGTRLTVV.